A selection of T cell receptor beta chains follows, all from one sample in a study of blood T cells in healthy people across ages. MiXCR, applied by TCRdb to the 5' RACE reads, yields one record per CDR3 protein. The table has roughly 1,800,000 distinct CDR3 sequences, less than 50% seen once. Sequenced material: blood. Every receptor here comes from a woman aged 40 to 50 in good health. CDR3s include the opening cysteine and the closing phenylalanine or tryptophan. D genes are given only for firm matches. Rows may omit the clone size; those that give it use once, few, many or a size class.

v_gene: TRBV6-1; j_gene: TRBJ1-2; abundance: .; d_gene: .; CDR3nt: TGTGCCAGCAGTGAAAAGGGACGATCCTCCACCTTC; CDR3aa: CASSEKGRSSTF
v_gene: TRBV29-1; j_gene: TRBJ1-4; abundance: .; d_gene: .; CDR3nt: TGCAGCGTTGTAGTCGGGGCTGGGATTGAAAAACTGTTTTTT; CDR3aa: CSVVVGAGIEKLFF
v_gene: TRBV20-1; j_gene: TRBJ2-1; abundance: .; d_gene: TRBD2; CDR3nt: TGCAGTGCTCGGTCTAGCGGGGGCCCCTCCTACAATGAGCAGTTCTTC; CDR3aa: CSARSSGGPSYNEQFF
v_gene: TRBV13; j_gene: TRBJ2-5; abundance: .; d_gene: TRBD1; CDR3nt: TGTGCCAGCAGCTTCGGACAGGGATACGAGACCCAGTACTTC; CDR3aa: CASSFGQGYETQYF
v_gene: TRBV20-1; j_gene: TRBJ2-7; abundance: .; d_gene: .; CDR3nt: TGCAGTGCTAGAGACTTTCGCGGGCTCTCCTCCTACGAGCAGTACTTC; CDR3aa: CSARDFRGLSSYEQYF
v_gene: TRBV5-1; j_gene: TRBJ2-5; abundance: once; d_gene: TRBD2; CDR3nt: TGCGCCAGCAGCTTGGGACTAGCGGACTACCAAGAGACCCTGTACTTC; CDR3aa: CASSLGLADYQETLYF
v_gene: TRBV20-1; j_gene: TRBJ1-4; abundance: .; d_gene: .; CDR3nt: TGCAGTGCTAGAGGGGGGGCAGGGACTAATGAAAAACTGTTTTTT; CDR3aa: CSARGGAGTNEKLFF
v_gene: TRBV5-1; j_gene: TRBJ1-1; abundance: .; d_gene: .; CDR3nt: TGCGCCAGCAGCTTGGCCTTAGAAGGCAACACTGAAGCTTTCTTT; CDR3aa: CASSLALEGNTEAFF
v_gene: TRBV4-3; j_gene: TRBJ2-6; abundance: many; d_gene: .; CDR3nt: TGCGCCAGCAGCCAAGATGGGGGGAAGGGGGCCAACGTCCTGACTTTC; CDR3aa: CASSQDGGKGANVLTF
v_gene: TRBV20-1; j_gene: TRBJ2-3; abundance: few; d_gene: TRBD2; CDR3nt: TGCAGTGGGGAGGGGCAAGATACGCAGTATTTT; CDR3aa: CSGEGQDTQYF
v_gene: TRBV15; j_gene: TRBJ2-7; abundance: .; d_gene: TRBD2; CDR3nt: TGTGCCACCAGCAGAACTAGCGGGGGCGAGCAGTACTTC; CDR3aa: CATSRTSGGEQYF
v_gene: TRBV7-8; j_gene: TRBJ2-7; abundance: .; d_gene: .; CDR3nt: TGTGCCAGCAGCTTAGCAGAGGTGGGCTACGAGCAGTACTTC; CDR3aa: CASSLAEVGYEQYF
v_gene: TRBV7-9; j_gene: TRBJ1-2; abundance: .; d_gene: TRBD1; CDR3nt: TGTGCCAGCAGCTTAGAGACAGGGGGCTCCTATGGCTACACCTTC; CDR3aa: CASSLETGGSYGYTF
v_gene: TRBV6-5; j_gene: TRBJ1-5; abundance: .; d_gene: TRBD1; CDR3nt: TGTGCCAGCAGAGCTACCGGGACAGGAGTAAATCAGCCCCAGCATTTT; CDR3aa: CASRATGTGVNQPQHF
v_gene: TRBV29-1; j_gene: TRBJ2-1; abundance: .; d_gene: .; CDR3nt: TGCAGCGTTGAAGGAGGACTGTATGAGCAGTTCTTC; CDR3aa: CSVEGGLYEQFF
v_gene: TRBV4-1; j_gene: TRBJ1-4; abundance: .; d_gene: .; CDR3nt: TGCGCCAGCAGCCAATTGGGGGCCGGGGTAGGAAAACTGTTTTTT; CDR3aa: CASSQLGAGVGKLFF
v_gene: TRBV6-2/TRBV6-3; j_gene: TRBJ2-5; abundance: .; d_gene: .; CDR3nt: TGTGCCACAACGGGATCCGGGAGATGGGACCAAGAGACCCAGTACTTC; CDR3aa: CATTGSGRWDQETQYF
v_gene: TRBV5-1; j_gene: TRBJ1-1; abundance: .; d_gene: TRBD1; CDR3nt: TGCGCCAGCAGCCTCCGACAGGGGGCTAGGAACACTGAAGCTTTCTTT; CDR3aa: CASSLRQGARNTEAFF
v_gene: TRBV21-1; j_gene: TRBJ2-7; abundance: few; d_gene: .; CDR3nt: TGTGCCAGCAGCAGTTCACAGGGGCCCTACGAGCAGTACTTC; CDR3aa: CASSSSQGPYEQYF
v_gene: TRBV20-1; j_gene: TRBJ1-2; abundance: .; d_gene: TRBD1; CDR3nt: TGCAGTGCCAGTGGACAGGCCAACTATGGCTACACCTTC; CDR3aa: CSASGQANYGYTF
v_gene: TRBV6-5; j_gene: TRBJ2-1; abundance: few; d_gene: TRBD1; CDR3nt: TGTGCCAGCAGTTACGAGAGGACAGGGGGCTTTAATGAGCAGTTCTTC; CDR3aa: CASSYERTGGFNEQFF
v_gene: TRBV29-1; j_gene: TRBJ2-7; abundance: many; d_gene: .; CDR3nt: TGCAGCGTTGCCAATAACGAGCAGTACTTC; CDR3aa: CSVANNEQYF
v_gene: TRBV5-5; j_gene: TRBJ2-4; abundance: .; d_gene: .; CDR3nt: TGTGCCAGCAGCTTGGTCGCCGCCAGTCCAACGGGGCAGTACTTC; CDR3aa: CASSLVAASPTGQYF
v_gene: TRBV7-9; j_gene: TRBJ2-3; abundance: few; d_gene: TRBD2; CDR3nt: TGTGCCAGCAGCTTAGACGGCAACAACCTAGCGGGGGTTTCAGATACGCAGTATTTT; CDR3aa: CASSLDGNNLAGVSDTQYF
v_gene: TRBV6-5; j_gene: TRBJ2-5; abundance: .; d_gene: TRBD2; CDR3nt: TGTGCCAGCAGTTACTCCCTTGGGGCTAGCGGGACTCGAGAGACCCAGTACTTC; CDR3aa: CASSYSLGASGTRETQYF
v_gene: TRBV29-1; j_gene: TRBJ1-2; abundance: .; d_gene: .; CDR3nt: TGCAGCGTTGAAGATCCTGGGGCAGTTAACTATGGCTACACCTTC; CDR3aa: CSVEDPGAVNYGYTF
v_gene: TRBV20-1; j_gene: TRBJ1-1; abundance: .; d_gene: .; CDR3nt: TGCAGTGCCAGGTCCGGGGGCCAGGAAGCTTTCTTT; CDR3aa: CSARSGGQEAFF
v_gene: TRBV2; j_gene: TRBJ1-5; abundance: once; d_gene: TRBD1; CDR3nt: TGTGCCAGCAGTGAAGCGGGGACAGATCAGCCCCAGCATTTT; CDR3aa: CASSEAGTDQPQHF
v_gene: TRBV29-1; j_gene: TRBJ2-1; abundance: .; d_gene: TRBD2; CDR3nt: TGCGGCGTTGAAGGGACTAGCGGGGGGGCGATGGGCAATGAGCAGTTCTTC; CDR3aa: CGVEGTSGGAMGNEQFF
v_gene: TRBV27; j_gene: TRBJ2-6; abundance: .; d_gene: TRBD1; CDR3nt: TGTGCCAGCAGTTCCACCCTTCCGGGACAGGGGTCTGGGGCCAACGTCCTGACTTTC; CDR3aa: CASSSTLPGQGSGANVLTF
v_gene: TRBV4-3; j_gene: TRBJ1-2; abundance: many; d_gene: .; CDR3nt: TGTGCCAGCAGCCAAGGGCAGGGCGGGTATGGCTACACCTTC; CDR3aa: CASSQGQGGYGYTF
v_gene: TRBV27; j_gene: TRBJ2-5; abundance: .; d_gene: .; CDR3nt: TGTGCCAGCAGTTTATCGGGGTCGGGGGCCCAAGAGACCCAGTACTTC; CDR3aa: CASSLSGSGAQETQYF
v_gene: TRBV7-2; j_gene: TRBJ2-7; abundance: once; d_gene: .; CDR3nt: TGTGCCAGCAGCTTATTTTCTGGGAACGAGCAGTACTTC; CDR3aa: CASSLFSGNEQYF
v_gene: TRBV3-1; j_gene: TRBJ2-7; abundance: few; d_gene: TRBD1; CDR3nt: TGTGCCAGCAGCCCGTTAATTGACTTCGGACAGGGGAACGAGCAGTACTTC; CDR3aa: CASSPLIDFGQGNEQYF
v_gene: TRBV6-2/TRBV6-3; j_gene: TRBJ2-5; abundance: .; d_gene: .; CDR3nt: TGTGCCAGCAGGCCGGGGGGCCCAGAGACCCAGTACTTC; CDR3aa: CASRPGGPETQYF
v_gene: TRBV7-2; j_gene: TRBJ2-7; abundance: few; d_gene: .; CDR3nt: TGTGCCAGCAGCTTCTTTCCGGGGACCTACGAGCAGTACTTC; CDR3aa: CASSFFPGTYEQYF
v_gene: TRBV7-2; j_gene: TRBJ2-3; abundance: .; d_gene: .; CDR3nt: TGTGCCAGCAGCTTAGTTGCCGGGTGGGATACGCAGTATTTT; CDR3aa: CASSLVAGWDTQYF
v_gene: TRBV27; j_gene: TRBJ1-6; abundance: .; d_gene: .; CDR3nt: TGTGCCAGCAGTTTTGGGGGACGACGATATAATTCACCCCTCCACTTT; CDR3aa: CASSFGGRRYNSPLHF
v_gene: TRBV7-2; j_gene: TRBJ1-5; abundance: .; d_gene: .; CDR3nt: TGTGCCAGCAGCTTAGCGCGGGGATATAGCAATCAGCCCCAGCATTTT; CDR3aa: CASSLARGYSNQPQHF
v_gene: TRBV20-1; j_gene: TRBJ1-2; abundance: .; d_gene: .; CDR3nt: TGCAGTGCTAGTATACAGACCTATGGCTACACCTTC; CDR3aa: CSASIQTYGYTF
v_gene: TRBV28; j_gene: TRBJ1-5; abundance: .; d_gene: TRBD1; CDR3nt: TGTGCCAGCAGTTTGGTGACAGGGAAGGTTCAGCCCCAGCATTTT; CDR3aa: CASSLVTGKVQPQHF
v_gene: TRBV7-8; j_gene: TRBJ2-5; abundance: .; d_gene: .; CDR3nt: TGTGCCAGCAGCTTTGACCAGGGAGGAGAGACCCAGTACTTC; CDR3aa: CASSFDQGGETQYF
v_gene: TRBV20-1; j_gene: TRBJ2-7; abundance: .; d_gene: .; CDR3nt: TGCAGTGCGTCCGTGGACAAATACGAGCAGTACTTC; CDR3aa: CSASVDKYEQYF
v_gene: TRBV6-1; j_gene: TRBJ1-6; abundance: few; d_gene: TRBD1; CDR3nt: TGTGCCAGCAGCAGGACAGGACTCGAAAGCTCCTATAATTCACCCCTCCACTTT; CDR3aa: CASSRTGLESSYNSPLHF
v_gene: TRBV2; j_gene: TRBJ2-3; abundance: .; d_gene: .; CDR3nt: TGTGCCAGCAGTCAAACTAGTTCGGGCACAGATACGCAGTATTTT; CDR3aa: CASSQTSSGTDTQYF
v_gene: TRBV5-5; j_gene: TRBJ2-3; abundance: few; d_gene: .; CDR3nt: TGTGCCAGCAGCGTTGACATAGGAACAGATACGCAGTATTTT; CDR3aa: CASSVDIGTDTQYF
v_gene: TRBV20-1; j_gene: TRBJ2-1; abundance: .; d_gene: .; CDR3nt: TGCAGTGCCTGTTCGACTATCATGGATGAGCAGTTCTTC; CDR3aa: CSACSTIMDEQFF
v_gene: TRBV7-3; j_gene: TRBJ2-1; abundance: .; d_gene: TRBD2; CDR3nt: TGTGCCAGCAGCTTAACTGGGGGGGGTCTAGCCGTGAGCTACAATGAGCAGTTCTTC; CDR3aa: CASSLTGGGLAVSYNEQFF